Shown below are 23 T cell receptor beta chains from a single sample sequenced in a study of T cell changes during pregnancy in multiple sclerosis. Clones were read by immunoSEQ multiplex PCR, and TCRdb kept only the in-frame ones, dropping some. The sample includes 84,000 or so clones, over 90% of them seen just once. This specimen was peripheral blood, taken in the third trimester of pregnancy. Receptors were obtained from a female donor with multiple sclerosis, enrolled in a pregnancy study.

The chain is built from TRBV4-1 and TRBJ1-6; possibly TRBD1 for D (6 bases). The ends were cut back, 0 bases at V and 14 bases at J, with 11 bases in the middle. The CDR3 is 13 residues long. CDR1 is MGHRA, CDR2 YSYEKL, per germline. The CDR3 sequence is CASSQDQDSTLHF. CDR3 nucleotide sequence: TGCGCCAGCAGCCAAGATCAGGACAGCACCCTCCACTTT.

This chain joins TRBV19 and TRBJ1-1; D unclear. Germline V CDR1 and CDR2: LNHDA, SQIVND (reference sequence). Trimming pared 4 bases from V and 8 bases from J, leaving 8 bases between. The CDR3 covers 11 residues. CDR3 protein: CASSTYGEAFF. The CDR3, as DNA: TGTGCCAGTAGTACTTACGGGGAAGCTTTCTTT.

V usage is TRBV4-2 and J usage is TRBJ2-7; D possibly corresponds to TRBD2 (5 bases). Germline loops: CDR1 LGHNA, CDR2 YNFKEQ. Trimming stripped 0 bases from V and 5 bases from J, with 17 bases between. The CDR3 sequence is 16 residues long. CDR3: CASSQDFRGKVHEQYF. As DNA, the CDR3 is TGTGCCAGCAGCCAAGATTTTCGGGGAAAGGTGCACGAGCAGTACTTC.

The V call is TRBV30, the J call TRBJ1-6; D might be TRBD1 (6 bases). This CDR3 spans 14 amino acids. Germline V lookup: CDR1 GTSNPN, CDR2 SVGIG (reference sequence). V dropped 2 bases and J dropped 10 bases, with 15 bases sitting between them. The CDR3 loop is CAWSLGGVKSPLHF. Written as DNA, the CDR3 is TGTGCCTGGAGTCTAGGGGGGGTGAAGTCACCCCTCCACTTT.

This clone showed up just once. This chain uses TRBV10-3 with TRBJ2-5; D not certain. The germline V gene has CDR1 ENHRY and CDR2 SYGVKD. V gave up 7 bases and J gave up 3 bases, with 3 bases separating them. This CDR3 is built from 10 residues. The CDR3 coding sequence is TGTGCCATCATCGAAGAGACCCAGTACTTC. This codes for CAIIEETQYF.

This chain links TRBV27 with TRBJ2-2, with 7 positions matching TRBD1. The CDR3 covers 13 residues. Germline V gene lookup returns CDR1 MNHEY and CDR2 SMNVEV (reference sequence). V shed 8 bases, J shed 4 bases, and the junction held 4 bases outside the gene matches. The CDR3 nucleotides are TGTGCCAGCCACAGGGGCTCCACCGGGGAGCTGTTTTTT. It is translated as CASHRGSTGELFF.

The chain couples TRBV5-4 to TRBJ2-3; 8 bases match TRBD2. Germline loops: CDR1 SGHNT, CDR2 YYREEE (reference sequence). V lost 1 base, J lost 5 bases, and 6 bases stayed unmatched. The CDR3 spans 15 residues. The DNA for the CDR3 is TGTGCCAGCAGCTTGAACGGGAGGGCCAAAGATACGCAGTATTTT. Its protein product is CASSLNGRAKDTQYF.

The rearrangement links TRBV7-8 to TRBJ2-2; possible D gene TRBD2, 5 bases. This CDR3 spans 15 amino acids. V shed 3 bases and J shed 1 base, with 9 bases lying between them. From germline, CDR1 is SGHVS and CDR2 FQNEAQ. The CDR3 nucleotides are TGTGCCAGCAGCTTCAGCGGAGGGAACACCGGGGAGCTGTTTTTT. Its translation is CASSFSGGNTGELFF.

This clone appeared once. V and J are TRBV2 and TRBJ1-2, with a tentative D call TRBD1 (6 bases). Germline CDR1 is SNHLY and CDR2 is FYNNEI. V was trimmed by 6 bases and J by 4 bases, leaving 12 bases between them. CDR3 length: 13 residues. The CDR3 loop is CASRLGQPYGYTF. Here the CDR3 DNA reads TGTGCCAGCAGACTAGGACAGCCCTATGGCTACACCTTC.

The chain links TRBV27 to TRBJ2-1; 9 bases line up with TRBD2. Germline lookup yields CDR1 MNHEY and CDR2 SMNVEV (reference sequence). The junction had 12 bases not matched to a gene; V was cut back by 3 bases and J by 9 bases. CDR3 size: 16 residues. CDR3 DNA sequence: TGTGCCAGCAGTTTCATTGGGCTAGCGGGAAGTGGTGAGCAGTTCTTC. Translation: CASSFIGLAGSGEQFF.

V usage is TRBV27 and J usage is TRBJ2-5; tentatively, D is TRBD2 (5 bases). V was cut by 6 bases and J by 1 base, with 21 bases left in between. CDR3 size: 17 residues. Per germline, CDR1 MNHEY and CDR2 SMNVEV (reference sequence). The CDR3 spells CASSHFKGSGFQETQYF. Here the CDR3 DNA reads TGTGCCAGCAGCCACTTTAAAGGATCGGGGTTCCAAGAGACCCAGTACTTC.

In nucleotides, the CDR3 is TGTGCCAGCAGCTTGCGGACTAGCGGGAGGGCCTCAGAGACCCAGTACTTC. This translates into CASSLRTSGRASETQYF. The chain joins TRBV7-7 to TRBJ2-5, with 15 bases lining up with TRBD2. With 3 bases clipped from V and 4 bases from J, the junction kept 6 bases outside the gene matches. The CDR3 has 17 residues. Germline V gene sequence: CDR1 SSHAT, CDR2 FNYEAQ (reference sequence).

The chain recombines TRBV5-1 with TRBJ2-2, with TRBD2 matching 14 bases. The germline gives CDR1 SGHRS, CDR2 YFSETQ. CDR3 size: 17 residues. The V segment lost 1 base and the J segment 7 bases; nucleotides outside the gene matches: 6. The CDR3 coding sequence is TGCGCCAGCAGCTTGCGACTAGCGGGAGGGCCGAACGGGGAGCTGTTTTTT. Its protein is CASSLRLAGGPNGELFF. Full variable domain (outside the CDR3, taken from reference TRBV5-1 and TRBJ2-2): KAGVTQTPRYLIKTRGQQVTLSCSPISGHRSVSWYQQTPGQGLQFLFEYFSETQRNKGNFPGRFSGRQFSNSRSEMNVSTLELGDSALYLCASSLRLAGGPNGELFFGEGSRLTVL.

The chain couples TRBV7-6 to TRBJ1-1; TRBD1 matches at 7 bases. The V gene's germline CDR1 is SGHVS and CDR2 FNYEAQ. This CDR3 is 13 amino acids long. J gave up 11 bases and V 1 base, and 7 bases lay outside the gene matches. Here the CDR3 DNA reads TGTGCCAGCAGCTTAGGTGACAGGGCGGAGGCTTTCTTT. Translating it yields CASSLGDRAEAFF.

The chain links TRBV20-1 to TRBJ2-1; TRBD2 is a possible D gene (6 bases). V dropped 3 bases and J dropped 12 bases, with 12 bases sitting between them. The CDR3 spans 11 residues. The germline V gene has CDR1 DFQATT and CDR2 SNEGSKA (reference sequence). CDR3 sequence reads: CSASSRGWQFF. CDR3 sequence (DNA): TGCAGTGCTAGCTCTCGGGGGTGGCAGTTCTTC.

This sequence joins TRBV28 and TRBJ1-5; 7 nucleotides match TRBD1. Trimming removed 6 bases from V and 0 bases from J; junction bases left unmatched: 20. From germline, CDR1 is MDHEN and CDR2 SYDVKM. The CDR3 is 20 residues long. The CDR3 is CASSPLLGGGLKYSNQPQHF. In nucleotides, the CDR3 is TGTGCCAGCAGCCCCCTTCTAGGGGGCGGACTAAAATATAGCAATCAGCCCCAGCATTTT.

V usage is TRBV5-1 and J usage is TRBJ2-3, with D possibly TRBD2 on 5 matching bases. This CDR3 has 14 residues. The V end was cut by 2 bases, the J end by 1 base, with 8 bases between. The germline CDR1 and CDR2 sequences are SGHRS and YFSETQ. As DNA, the CDR3 is TGCGCCAGCAGCTTAAGGCGGGGCACAGATACGCAGTATTTT. It codes for CASSLRRGTDTQYF.

The chain couples TRBV2 to TRBJ1-3, with D perhaps TRBD1 (6 bases). V was cut by 7 bases and J by 3 bases, with 16 bases left in between. CDR3 length: 15 residues. CDR1 is SNHLY, CDR2 FYNNEI, per germline. Here the CDR3 DNA reads TGTGCCAGCACAGGCTCGGGGGGCAGTGGAAACACCATATATTTT. This codes for CASTGSGGSGNTIYF.

The rearrangement links TRBV11-2 to TRBJ2-3; D might be TRBD2 (6 bases). The CDR3 has 14 residues. V was clipped by 2 bases and J by 4 bases, with 10 bases between them. Germline CDR1 and CDR2: SGHAT and FQNNGV. As DNA, the CDR3 is TGTGCCAGCAGCTTACTCTGGGACTCAGATACGCAGTATTTT. Protein sequence: CASSLLWDSDTQYF.

The chain joins TRBV6-6 to TRBJ2-7, with D maybe TRBD2 (5 bases). The CDR3 spans 14 residues. Trimming removed 2 bases from V and 4 bases from J, with 12 bases in between. Germline CDR1 MNHNY, CDR2 SVGAGI (reference sequence). The CDR3 loop reads CASSYHVQRYEQYF. CDR3 in DNA: TGTGCCAGCAGTTACCACGTGCAGCGGTACGAGCAGTACTTC.

The chain joins TRBV29-1 to TRBJ2-2, with TRBD2 as a possible D gene (5 bases). V lost 4 bases, J lost 3 bases, and 12 bases lay in between. Germline-derived CDR1 and CDR2 are SQVTM and ANQGSEA. The CDR3 covers 14 residues. Here the CDR3 DNA reads TGCAGCGTTGGTCCGGGGAGTTACACCGGGGAGCTGTTTTTT. As protein: CSVGPGSYTGELFF.

DNA of the CDR3: TGTGCCAGCAGCCTAATGAGGGCGGGGGCTGGCTACGGTCAGCCCCAGCATTTT. This codes for CASSLMRAGAGYGQPQHF. V is TRBV7-9 and J is TRBJ1-5, with a tentative D call TRBD1 (6 bases). CDR1 is SEHNR and CDR2 is FQNEAQ in the germline V gene (reference sequence). The CDR3 length is 18 residues. V lost 5 bases and J lost 6, with 26 bases in between.

The chain has TRBV5-8 and TRBJ1-2; 8 positions match TRBD1. Trimming took 0 bases from V and 7 from J; bases not matched to a gene: 8. The CDR3 runs 15 residues. Germline V gene data show CDR1 as SGHTS and CDR2 as YDEGEE. The CDR3 coding sequence is TGTGCCAGCAGCTTGGTAGCCGGGACAGGTGCTGGCTACACCTTC. Amino acid sequence: CASSLVAGTGAGYTF.